The 15 T cell receptor beta chains presented below share a single source sample, sequenced in a study of blood T cell repertoires in COVID-19. Using immunoSEQ multiplex PCR, the repertoire was profiled, and TCRdb retains in-frame clones only, with some absent. Among over 100,000 clones listed, roughly 84% were seen once. The specimen was peripheral blood. The receptors stem from a middle-aged man with acute or convalescent COVID-19.

In its sample, this clone was seen once. This chain joins TRBV7-3 and TRBJ2-5; D possibly corresponds to TRBD2 (6 bases). CDR1 is SGHTA, CDR2 FQGTGA, per germline. The V end was cut by 4 bases, the J end by 9 bases, with 18 bases between. The CDR3 runs to 14 residues. CDR3 sequence: CASSSRPPREPQYF. The CDR3 coding sequence is TGTGCCAGCAGCTCCCGGCCTCCACGGGAGCCCCAGTACTTC.

This rearrangement joins TRBV5-1 to TRBJ1-1, with a weak D call TRBD1 (5 bases). CDR1 is SGHRS and CDR2 is YFSETQ in the germline V gene. CDR3 length: 15 residues. Trimming pared 0 bases from V and 5 bases from J, leaving 14 bases between. The CDR3 protein is CASSLDGAGGTEAFF. CDR3 DNA sequence: TGCGCCAGCAGCTTGGACGGGGCCGGAGGGACTGAAGCTTTCTTT.

This clone was found a few times. This chain joins TRBV5-1 and TRBJ2-2; 7 bases are a match to TRBD1. Germline V gives CDR1 SGHRS, CDR2 YFSETQ. V lost 3 bases, J lost 3 bases, and 2 bases stayed unmatched. This CDR3 contains 14 residues. The CDR3 sequence is CASSSGQDTGELFF. In DNA, the CDR3 is TGCGCCAGCAGCTCAGGACAGGACACCGGGGAGCTGTTTTTT.

The chain recombines TRBV7-9 with TRBJ1-1; 7 nucleotides agree with TRBD1. This CDR3 is 14 amino acids long. CDR1 is SEHNR, CDR2 FQNEAQ, per germline (reference sequence). The V and J ends lost 5 bases and 1 base, in that order; junction bases with no gene match: 4. The CDR3 reads CASSRRQGNTEAFF. CDR3 nucleotides: TGTGCCAGCAGCCGTAGACAGGGGAACACTGAAGCTTTCTTT.

V usage is TRBV11-2 and J usage is TRBJ2-1; 10 bases line up with TRBD2. The CDR3 is made up of 17 amino acids. The V gene end was trimmed by 5 bases and the J gene end by 0 bases; junction bases not matched to a gene: 7. Per the germline V gene, CDR1 is SGHAT and CDR2 is FQNNGV. The CDR3 nucleotides read TGTGCCAGCAGCCCTCAGCGGGGGGGTCGCTCCTACAATGAGCAGTTCTTC. It yields the protein CASSPQRGGRSYNEQFF.

CDR3 protein: CASSLRSRETQYF. The CDR3 nucleotides read TGTGCCAGCAGCTTACGGAGCAGAGAGACGCAGTATTTT. The chain employs TRBV11-2 and TRBJ2-3; no clear D. V gave up 2 bases and J gave up 9 bases, with 12 bases separating them. CDR3 length: 13 residues. Germline CDR1 is SGHAT and CDR2 is FQNNGV.

J is TRBJ2-1 and V is TRBV6-5, with D possibly being TRBD2 (5 bases). Germline lookup yields CDR1 MNHEY and CDR2 SVGAGI. The V and J ends lost 6 bases and 8 bases respectively, with 8 bases between them. The CDR3 consists of 11 residues. CDR3 coding DNA: TGTGCCAGCAGGTCTAGCTATGAGCAGTTCTTC. Protein product: CASRSSYEQFF.

The chain carries TRBV6-6 and TRBJ2-6; 7 nucleotides line up with TRBD1. Germline CDR1 and CDR2: MNHNY and SVGAGI (reference sequence). The CDR3 extends over 16 amino acids. The V gene end was trimmed by 5 bases and the J gene end by 2 bases; junction bases not matched to a gene: 6. For the CDR3, the DNA is TGTGCCAGCAGTCGACCTCAGGGGGCTGGGGCCAACGTCCTGACTTTC. Amino acids: CASSRPQGAGANVLTF.

The rearrangement uses TRBV7-2 and TRBJ2-5, with 10 bases aligning to TRBD2. Trimming removed 1 base from V and 7 bases from J; junction bases left unmatched: 12. This CDR3 contains 17 residues. CDR1 SGHTA and CDR2 FQGNSA come from the germline V gene. CDR3 DNA: TGTGCCAGCAGCTTAGGCCCAGCGGGAGGGTCCAAAGGGACCCAGTACTTC. This gives the protein CASSLGPAGGSKGTQYF.

This CDR3 is CASSLLGFGNQPQHF. The CDR3 bases are TGTGCCAGCAGCCTACTAGGGTTTGGCAATCAGCCCCAGCATTTT. The rearrangement joins TRBV6-5 to TRBJ1-5; no clear D gene. CDR1 MNHEY and CDR2 SVGAGI come from the germline V gene. V was shortened by 6 bases and J by 2 bases, with 14 bases between the two germline ends. The CDR3 spans 15 residues.

The chain is built from TRBV9 and TRBJ2-5; 9 positions match TRBD1. Germline trimming cut 4 bases from V and 0 bases from J; bases unmatched to any gene: 7. CDR1 and CDR2 from the germline V gene are SGDLS and YYNGEE. This CDR3 spans 16 amino acids. The CDR3 DNA reads TGTGCCAGCAGCCTCCGACAGGGGGGGAACCAAGAGACCCAGTACTTC. It encodes CASSLRQGGNQETQYF.

This clone was seen a few times. The chain employs TRBV3-1 (or the pseudogene TRBV3-2) and TRBJ2-7, with D tentatively TRBD1 (5 bases). CDR1 is LGHDT and CDR2 is YNNKEL in the germline V gene (reference sequence). Trimming pared 1 base from V and 3 bases from J, leaving 13 bases between. The CDR3 sequence is 15 residues long. This CDR3 is CASSQGRVWGYEQYF. CDR3 in DNA: TGTGCCAGCAGCCAAGGCAGGGTATGGGGCTACGAGCAGTACTTC.

The V call is TRBV6-2 or TRBV6-3, the J call TRBJ2-3; TRBD2 aligns across 11 bases. The junction had 18 bases not matched to a gene; V was cut back by 2 bases and J by 8 bases. The CDR3 consists of 19 residues. Germline V gene lookup returns CDR1 MNHEY and CDR2 SVGEGT. The CDR3 sequence: CASSYRGSGLAGGIPTQYF. CDR3 nucleotides: TGTGCCAGCAGTTACAGAGGGAGCGGGCTAGCGGGGGGTATTCCTACGCAGTATTTT.

The count of this clone is one. The V call is TRBV10-3, the J call TRBJ2-3; no clear D. The CDR3 runs 13 residues. From germline, CDR1 is ENHRY and CDR2 SYGVKD. Trimming took off 3 bases at V and 5 bases at J, with 9 bases between the two ends. The CDR3 here is CAISDQTRDTQYF. CDR3 DNA: TGTGCCATCAGTGACCAGACTCGAGATACGCAGTATTTT.

This chain links TRBV11-2 with TRBJ2-7, with 8 positions matching TRBD2. Germline trimming cut 3 bases from V and 3 bases from J; bases unmatched to any gene: 7. CDR1 is SGHAT, CDR2 FQNNGV, per germline. CDR3 length equals 15 residues. CDR3: CASSFASGSSYEQYF. The CDR3 region has the DNA TGTGCCAGCAGCTTCGCCAGCGGGAGTAGCTACGAGCAGTACTTC.